This TCR beta chain is drawn from a study of T cell responses to AZD1222 COVID-19 vaccine. Study outcomes and limitations: Just a handful of people given AZD1222 tested seropositive at baseline.

Details on this clone: Its antigen is unknown.

TCRdb's copy holds only in-frame clones and misses some; the assay was immunoSEQ multiplex PCR. The sample contains approximately 140,000 clones, 91% of which appear only once. The CDR3 is 16 residues long. Trimming left V 3 bases short and J 2 bases short, with 13 bases between. Germline V gene data show CDR1 as MNHEY and CDR2 as SMNVEV (reference sequence). This clonotype was sampled from an adult in good health. The chain links TRBV27 to TRBJ2-2; D gene uncertain. The sample consisted of peripheral blood, taken on day 0 of AZD1222 vaccination. In DNA form, the CDR3 reads TGTGCCAGCAGTTTCCTCCCCGGGCTCAACACCGGGGAGCTGTTTTTT. Its protein product is CASSFLPGLNTGELFF.